The 5 T cell receptor beta chains in this list originate from one sample, sequenced in a study of immune reconstitution after stem cell transplant in scleroderma. TCRdb re-derived calls from the RT-PCR reads in MiXCR, one entry per CDR3 protein. This repertoire shows around 3,000 distinct CDR3 sequences, 7% to 9.5% found once; its top ten account for approximately 10%. Sampling was done before or after autologous hematopoietic stem cell transplantation (not recorded which). These receptors originate from a female donor with systemic sclerosis.

This clonotype is medium-sized (0.01 to 0.1%) by share. This chain links TRBV20-1 with TRBJ2-1; 7 bases match TRBD1. The CDR3 spans 16 residues. V trimming: 5 bases; J trimming: 0 bases; junction bases outside the gene matches: 10. The germline gives CDR1 DFQATT, CDR2 SNEGSKA (reference sequence). CDR3 loop: CSAPPKGAYSYNEQFF. Written as DNA, the CDR3 is TGCAGTGCTCCCCCAAAGGGGGCCTACTCCTACAATGAGCAGTTCTTC.

This clonotype has a handful of counts. This chain's CDR3 is CASSDPTTGVGQETQYF. In nucleotides, the CDR3 is TGTGCCAGCAGTGACCCCACGACAGGGGTTGGCCAAGAGACCCAGTACTTC. J is TRBJ2-5 and V is TRBV2, with 8 positions matching TRBD1. Germline lookup yields CDR1 SNHLY and CDR2 FYNNEI. The CDR3 contains 17 residues. V trimming: 3 bases; J trimming: 1 base; junction bases outside the gene matches: 10.

This clonotype was seen only a few times. The chain combines TRBV4-1 with TRBJ2-7, with 7 bases identical to TRBD1. CDR1 and CDR2 (germline): MGHRA, YSYEKL. Trimming took 4 bases from V and 2 from J; bases not matched to a gene: 8. CDR3 length: 15 amino acids. This chain's CDR3 is CASSPRNTGAYEQYF. CDR3 DNA sequence: TGCGCCAGCAGCCCCAGAAATACAGGGGCCTACGAGCAGTACTTC.

This clonotype was seen only a few times. This rearrangement joins TRBV5-1 to TRBJ2-1; 10 bases map to TRBD2. This CDR3 contains 16 residues. Germline CDR1 SGHRS, CDR2 YFSETQ. V was clipped by 4 bases and J by 4 bases; unmatched bases: 8. This CDR3 reads CASSTRTSGGYNEQFF. In nucleotides, the CDR3 is TGCGCCAGCAGCACTAGGACTAGCGGCGGATACAATGAGCAGTTCTTC.

This clonotype is medium-sized (0.01 to 0.1%) in the sample. This rearrangement joins TRBV6-4 to TRBJ1-1, with TRBD1 identical over 8 bases. This CDR3 has 15 residues. Trimming removed 6 bases from V and 6 bases from J; junction bases left unmatched: 12. The germline CDR1 and CDR2 sequences are MRHNA and SNTAGT. Here the CDR3 reads CASSATQGGKAEAFF. DNA of the CDR3: TGTGCCAGCAGCGCTACACAGGGGGGGAAGGCTGAAGCTTTCTTT.